This T cell receptor beta chain was profiled in a study of blood T cell repertoires in COVID-19. As for the study in general: Sites in the United States, Italy and Spain provided acute and convalescent COVID-19 samples.

Authors' processing steps: Reference gene primers were amplified, and this amplification served to estimate nucleated cell counts. Produced via immunoSEQ multiplex PCR; TCRdb's table is partial and in-frame only. Clone size and the V and J calls come from that table; the DNA yielded D and trimming. The data show over 90,000 clones, over 75% seen once. The CDR3 is made up of 15 amino acids. Trimming took 3 bases from V and 3 from J; bases not matched to a gene: 4. CDR1 and CDR2 (germline): LGHNT, FRNRAP. Only one count was recorded for this clone. The gene calls are TRBV12-5 and TRBJ2-1, with 8 bases identical to TRBD2. Sequenced sample: peripheral blood. This sequence originates from a man in his 60s with acute or convalescent COVID-19. CDR3 DNA: TGTGCTAGTGGTTTCCCAGCGGGGGACTACAATGAGCAGTTCTTC. Protein sequence: CASGFPAGDYNEQFF.